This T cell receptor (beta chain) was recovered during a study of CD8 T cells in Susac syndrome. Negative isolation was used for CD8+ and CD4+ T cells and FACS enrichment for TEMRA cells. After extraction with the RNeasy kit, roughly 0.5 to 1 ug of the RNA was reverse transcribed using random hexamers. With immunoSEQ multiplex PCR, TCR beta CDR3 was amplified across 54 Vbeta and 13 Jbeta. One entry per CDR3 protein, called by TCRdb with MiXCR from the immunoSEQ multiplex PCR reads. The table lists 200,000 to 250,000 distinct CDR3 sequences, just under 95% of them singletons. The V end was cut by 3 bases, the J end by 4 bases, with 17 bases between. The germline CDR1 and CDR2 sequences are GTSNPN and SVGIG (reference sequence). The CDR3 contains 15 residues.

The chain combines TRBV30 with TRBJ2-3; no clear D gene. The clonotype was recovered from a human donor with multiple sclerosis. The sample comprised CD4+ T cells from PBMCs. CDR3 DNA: TGTGCCTGGAGGGGGAAGGTAGCAGATTCAGATACGCAGTATTTT. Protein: CAWRGKVADSDTQYF.